This T cell receptor (beta chain) is from a study of CD8+CD57+ T cells in acquired aplastic anemia. Overall study: On average, sorted CD4+ and CD8+ cells gave approximately 3.1 ug of DNA.

Before being chosen for sequencing, patients had shown CD8+CD57+ cell expansion by flow cytometry. Patients, without exception, had severe acquired aplastic anemia. Blood came from patients not yet given any therapy. Genomic DNA constituted the template upon which TCR beta VDJ and CDR3 profiling was performed. TCRdb redid the calling of the reads with MiXCR, one entry per CDR3 protein. The repertoire holds around 500,000 distinct CDR3 sequences, with over 25% as singletons. Overall study findings and caveats: Common to patients and controls were roughly 30 CD8+ CDR3 sequences.

As concerns this clonotype: Its target is unknown.

The material sequenced was sorted CD4+, CD8+, or CD8+CD57+ T cells (not recorded which) from PBMCs. The TCR sequence derives from a human donor with aplastic anemia.

The CDR3 nucleotides are TGTGCCAGCCGCTTCCAGGGATACGAGCAGTACTTC. Encoded protein: CASRFQGYEQYF. The chain carries TRBV2 and TRBJ2-7; possible D gene TRBD1, 5 bases. The CDR3 sequence is 12 residues long. CDR1 SNHLY and CDR2 FYNNEI come from the germline V gene. Trimming stripped 8 bases from V and 4 bases from J, with 12 bases between.